The rows below give T cell receptor beta chains drawn from one sample of a study of control samples from healthy donors and cancer patients. Produced via immunoSEQ multiplex PCR; TCRdb's table is partial and in-frame only. The sample has around 20,000 clones, 80% to 85% seen once; the top ten hold under 35%. The material sequenced was PBMCs. The receptors were sampled from a man at least 80 years old with head and neck cancer. Each CDR3 is given with its conserved first and last residue. The order of the fields is clone size, CDR3 length, J gene, V gene, D gene, CDR3 DNA, CDR3 protein. D genes are given only for firm matches. Some rows mark clone size as missing; the rest say once, few, many or name a class of expanded clone.

clone_size: NA
cdr3_length: 15
j_call: TRBJ2-7
v_call: TRBV7-2
d_call: TRBD2
cdr3_nt: TGTGCCAGCAGCCAAGCGGGAGGGTCCCTCTACGAGCAGTACTTC
cdr3_aa: CASSQAGGSLYEQYF

clone_size: few
cdr3_length: 16
j_call: TRBJ2-1
v_call: TRBV6-4
d_call: NA
cdr3_nt: TGTGCCAGCAGTGACTCGATCGGGCGACTGAGCAATGAGCAGTTCTTC
cdr3_aa: CASSDSIGRLSNEQFF

clone_size: NA
cdr3_length: 16
j_call: TRBJ2-3
v_call: TRBV30
d_call: NA
cdr3_nt: TGTGCCTGGAGTGTATTGGGGGCCGGGACAACAGATACGCAGTATTTT
cdr3_aa: CAWSVLGAGTTDTQYF

clone_size: NA
cdr3_length: 13
j_call: TRBJ2-1
v_call: TRBV29-1
d_call: TRBD2
cdr3_nt: TGCAGCGTTGAGGTCCAGCGGGGGAGACAGCAGTTCTTC
cdr3_aa: CSVEVQRGRQQFF

clone_size: NA
cdr3_length: 14
j_call: TRBJ2-2
v_call: TRBV9
d_call: NA
cdr3_nt: TGTGCCAGCAGCGTAGCCATGGAGGTCGGGGAGCTGTTTTTT
cdr3_aa: CASSVAMEVGELFF

clone_size: NA
cdr3_length: 16
j_call: TRBJ1-1
v_call: TRBV7-2
d_call: NA
cdr3_nt: TGTGCCAGCAGCATAGGAGCGGGGGGCGGTTGGACTGAAGCTTTCTTT
cdr3_aa: CASSIGAGGGWTEAFF

clone_size: NA
cdr3_length: 11
j_call: TRBJ2-7
v_call: TRBV29-1
d_call: NA
cdr3_nt: TGCAGCGGGCTGTGGGGGAACGAGCAGTACTTC
cdr3_aa: CSGLWGNEQYF

clone_size: NA
cdr3_length: 12
j_call: TRBJ1-2
v_call: TRBV12-3/TRBV12-4
d_call: NA
cdr3_nt: TGTGCCAGCAGTTTCGGAGGGGAGGGCTACACCTTC
cdr3_aa: CASSFGGEGYTF

clone_size: NA
cdr3_length: 19
j_call: TRBJ2-3
v_call: TRBV4-1
d_call: TRBD2
cdr3_nt: TGCGCCAGCAGCCCAGCTGGGACTAGCGGGAGTAAGGGCGCAGATACGCAGTATTTT
cdr3_aa: CASSPAGTSGSKGADTQYF

clone_size: NA
cdr3_length: 13
j_call: TRBJ2-2
v_call: TRBV2
d_call: NA
cdr3_nt: TGTGCCAGCAGTGCCACGAACACCGGGGAGCTGTTTTTT
cdr3_aa: CASSATNTGELFF